This T cell receptor beta chain was captured by sequencing in a study of sequential checkpoint blockade in melanoma. The CDR3 is made up of 13 amino acids. The germline CDR1 and CDR2 sequences are PRHDT and FYEKMQ (reference sequence). The V segment lost 11 bases and the J segment 1 base; nucleotides outside the gene matches: 6. As to treatment: randomized to nivolumab then ipilimumab (arm A) or the reverse (arm B). None of the patients previously received DNA-damaging chemotherapy. From thawed PBMCs, live CD3+CD8+ cells negative for CD19 and CD56 were sorted. Profiling relied on immunoSEQ multiplex PCR, and the TCRdb table lists in-frame clones only, not all of them. The sample comprises some 19,000 clones, 65% to 85% of which are singletons, and approximately 34% rests with the top ten.

V usage is TRBV13 and J usage is TRBJ2-7; 9 bases align to TRBD2. The TCR originated in a human donor with melanoma. This sample comprised CD8+ T cells sorted from blood (inferred from file names), obtained from a patient given nivolumab and ipilimumab in sequence. The CDR3 here is CASQSGGSYEQYF. The CDR3 DNA sequence: TGTGCCTCTCAAAGCGGGGGGTCCTACGAGCAGTACTTC. The entire variable domain, with the rest obtained from reference TRBV13 and TRBJ2-7, is as follows: AAGVIQSPRHLIKEKRETATLKCYPIPRHDTVYWYQQGPGQDPQFLISFYEKMQSDKGSIPDRFSAQQFSDYHSELNMSSLELGDSALYFCASQSGGSYEQYFGPGTRLTVT.